In this sample, the clone carrying this TCR beta chain turned up a few times. The data are from a study of T-cell reconstitution after alpha-beta-depleted transplantation in children. Preparing the TCRbeta library involved the use of unique molecular identifiers. MiXCR, run by TCRdb on the PCR reads, gives a single entry per CDR3 protein. The sample gives approximately 83,000 distinct CDR3 sequences, roughly 8.3% of which show up once; approximately 7.2% is in the top ten. This CDR3 is built from 14 residues. The germline V gene encodes CDR1 SGHKS and CDR2 YYEKEE (reference sequence). V was pared by 3 bases and J by 2 bases, with 4 bases of the junction left unmatched.

The V gene is TRBV5-5, the J gene TRBJ1-2, with 7 bases that match TRBD1. Material: PBMCs from the stem cell graft donor, obtained from the stem cell graft. This TCR came from a human donor who donated a stem cell graft to a child with congenital amegakaryocytic thrombocytopenia. This CDR3 is CASSWGTENYGYTF. The CDR3 region has the DNA TGTGCCAGCAGCTGGGGGACAGAGAACTATGGCTACACCTTC.